Included here is one TCR beta chain sequence, with context. The sample is drawn from a study of blood T cell repertoires in COVID-19. Looking at the study overall: Researchers got acute and convalescent COVID-19 samples from the United States, Italy and Spain. PBMCs, B-cell-depleted T cells, or T cells were the source of the cDNA or gDNA that made up the material.

The CDR3 has 13 residues. V was pared by 5 bases and J by 7 bases, with 7 bases of the junction left unmatched. Germline values: CDR1 SGHTA, CDR2 FQGNSA. In the authors' workflow: Amplified reference gene primers provided the basis for estimating nucleated cell counts. Method: immunoSEQ multiplex PCR; TCRdb's copy keeps in-frame clones and lacks some. That table furnishes V, J and clone size, whereas the DNA furnished D and trimming. This sample has about 190,000 clones, with under 90% found just once. This receptor was obtained from a man aged 35-49 years with acute or convalescent COVID-19. What was sequenced was peripheral blood. This chain uses TRBV7-2 with TRBJ2-5, with TRBD2 matching 7 bases. CDR3 DNA: TGTGCCAGCAGCCGCGGGAGATCTGGGACCCAGTACTTC. Translation gives CASSRGRSGTQYF.